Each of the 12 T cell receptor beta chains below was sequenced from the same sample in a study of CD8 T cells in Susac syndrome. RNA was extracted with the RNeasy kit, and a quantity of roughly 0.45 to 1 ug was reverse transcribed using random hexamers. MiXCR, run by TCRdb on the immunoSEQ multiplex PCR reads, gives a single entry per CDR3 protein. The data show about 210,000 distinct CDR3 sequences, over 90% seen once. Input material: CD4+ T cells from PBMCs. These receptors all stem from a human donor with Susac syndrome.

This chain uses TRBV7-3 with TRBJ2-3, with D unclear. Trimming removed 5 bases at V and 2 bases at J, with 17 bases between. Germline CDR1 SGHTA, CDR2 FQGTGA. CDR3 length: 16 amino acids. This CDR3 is CASSLRIGGSTDTQYF. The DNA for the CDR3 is TGTGCCAGCAGCCTCAGAATTGGCGGATCCACAGATACGCAGTATTTT. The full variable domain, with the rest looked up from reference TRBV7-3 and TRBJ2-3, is GAGVSQTPSNKVTEKGKYVELRCDPISGHTALYWYRQSLGQGPEFLIYFQGTGAADDSGLPNDRFFAVRPEGSVSTLKIQRTERGDSAVYLCASSLRIGGSTDTQYFGPGTRLTVL.

The CDR3 nucleotides read TGTGCCAGCAGCCTTCAGTGGAACACTGAAGCTTTCTTT. Residues: CASSLQWNTEAFF. The V gene is TRBV3-1, the J gene TRBJ1-1; D is unresolved. The germline gives CDR1 LGHDT, CDR2 YNNKEL (reference sequence). The V end was cut by 4 bases, the J end by 1 base, with 7 bases between. The CDR3 spans 13 residues.

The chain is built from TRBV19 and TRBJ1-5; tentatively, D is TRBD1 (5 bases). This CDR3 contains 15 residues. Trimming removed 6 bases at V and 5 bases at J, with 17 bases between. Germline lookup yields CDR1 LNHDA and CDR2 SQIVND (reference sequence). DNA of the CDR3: TGTGCCAGTAGCCGGACCGGGACTCCCGATCAGCCCCAGCATTTT. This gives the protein CASSRTGTPDQPQHF.

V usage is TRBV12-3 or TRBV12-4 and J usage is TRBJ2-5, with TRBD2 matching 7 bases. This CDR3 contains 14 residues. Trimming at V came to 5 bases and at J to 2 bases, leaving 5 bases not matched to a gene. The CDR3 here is CASSPRGVQETQYF. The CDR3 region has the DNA TGTGCCAGCAGTCCTCGGGGGGTGCAAGAGACCCAGTACTTC.

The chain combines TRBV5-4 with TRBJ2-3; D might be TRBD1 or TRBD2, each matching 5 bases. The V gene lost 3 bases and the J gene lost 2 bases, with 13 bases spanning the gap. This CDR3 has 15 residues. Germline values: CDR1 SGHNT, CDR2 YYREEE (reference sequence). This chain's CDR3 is CASSSEPGATDTQYF. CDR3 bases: TGTGCCAGCAGCTCCGAGCCCGGGGCCACAGATACGCAGTATTTT.

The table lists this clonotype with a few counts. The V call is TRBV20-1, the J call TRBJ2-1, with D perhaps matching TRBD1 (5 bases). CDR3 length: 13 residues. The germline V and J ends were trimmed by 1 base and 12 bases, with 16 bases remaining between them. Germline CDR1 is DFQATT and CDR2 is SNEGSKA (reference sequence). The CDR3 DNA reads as TGCAGTGCTAGAGTACCCGGGCGGACATGGCAGTTCTTC. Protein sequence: CSARVPGRTWQFF.

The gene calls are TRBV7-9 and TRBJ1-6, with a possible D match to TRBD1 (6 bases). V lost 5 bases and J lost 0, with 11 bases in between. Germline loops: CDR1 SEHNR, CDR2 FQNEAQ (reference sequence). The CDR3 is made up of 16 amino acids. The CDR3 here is CASSRTESSYNSPLHF. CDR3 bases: TGTGCCAGCAGCCGGACAGAAAGCTCCTATAATTCACCCCTCCACTTT.

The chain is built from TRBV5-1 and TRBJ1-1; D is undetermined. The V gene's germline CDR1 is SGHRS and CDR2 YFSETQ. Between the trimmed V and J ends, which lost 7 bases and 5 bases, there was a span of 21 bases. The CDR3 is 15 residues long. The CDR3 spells CASSDTFMGRTEAFF. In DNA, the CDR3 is TGCGCCAGCTCAGACACGTTCATGGGGAGGACTGAAGCTTTCTTT. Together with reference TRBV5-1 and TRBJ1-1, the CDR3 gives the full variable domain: KAGVTQTPRYLIKTRGQQVTLSCSPISGHRSVSWYQQTPGQGLQFLFEYFSETQRNKGNFPGRFSGRQFSNSRSEMNVSTLELGDSALYLCASSDTFMGRTEAFFGQGTRLTVV.

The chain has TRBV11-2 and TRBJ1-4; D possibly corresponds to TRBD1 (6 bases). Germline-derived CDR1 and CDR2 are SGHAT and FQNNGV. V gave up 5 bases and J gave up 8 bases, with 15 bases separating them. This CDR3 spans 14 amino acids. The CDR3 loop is CASSQGGQGEKLFF. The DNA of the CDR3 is TGTGCCAGCAGCCAAGGGGGGCAGGGGGAAAAACTGTTTTTT.

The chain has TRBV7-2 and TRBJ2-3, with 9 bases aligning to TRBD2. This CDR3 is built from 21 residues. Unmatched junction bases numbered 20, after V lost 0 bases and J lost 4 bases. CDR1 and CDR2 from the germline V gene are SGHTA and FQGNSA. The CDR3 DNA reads TGTGCCAGCAGCTTAGCGATCCGCGGGGGGGCAAAAGCAGGATTACCAGATACGCAGTATTTT. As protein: CASSLAIRGGAKAGLPDTQYF.

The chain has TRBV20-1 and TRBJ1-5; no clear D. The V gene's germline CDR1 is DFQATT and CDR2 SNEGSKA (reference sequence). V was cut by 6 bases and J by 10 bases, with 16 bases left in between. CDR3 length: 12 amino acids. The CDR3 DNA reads TGCAGTGCCCAAAACGCCAGAGTTCCCCAGCATTTT. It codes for CSAQNARVPQHF.

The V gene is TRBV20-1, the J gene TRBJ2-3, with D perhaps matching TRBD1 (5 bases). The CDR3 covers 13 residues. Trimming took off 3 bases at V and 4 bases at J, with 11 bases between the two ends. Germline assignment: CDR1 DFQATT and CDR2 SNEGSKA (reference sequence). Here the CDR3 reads CSASRDGADTQYF. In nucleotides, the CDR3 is TGCAGTGCTAGCAGGGATGGTGCAGATACGCAGTATTTT.